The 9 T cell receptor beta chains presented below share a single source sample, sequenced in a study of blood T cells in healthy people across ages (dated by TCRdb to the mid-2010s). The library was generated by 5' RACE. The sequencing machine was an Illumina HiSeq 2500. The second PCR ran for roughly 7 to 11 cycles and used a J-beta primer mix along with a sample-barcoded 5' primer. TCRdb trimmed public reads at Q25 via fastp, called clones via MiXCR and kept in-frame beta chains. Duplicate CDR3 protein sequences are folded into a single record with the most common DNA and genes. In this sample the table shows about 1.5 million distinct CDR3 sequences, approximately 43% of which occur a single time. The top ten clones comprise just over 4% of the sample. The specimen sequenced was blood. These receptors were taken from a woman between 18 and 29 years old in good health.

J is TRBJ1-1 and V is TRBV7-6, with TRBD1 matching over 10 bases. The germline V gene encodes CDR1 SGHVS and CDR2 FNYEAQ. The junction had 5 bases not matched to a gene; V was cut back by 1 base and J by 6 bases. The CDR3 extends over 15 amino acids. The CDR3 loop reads CASSLVDRGKAEAFF. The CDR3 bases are TGTGCCAGCAGCTTAGTGGACAGGGGGAAGGCTGAAGCTTTCTTT.

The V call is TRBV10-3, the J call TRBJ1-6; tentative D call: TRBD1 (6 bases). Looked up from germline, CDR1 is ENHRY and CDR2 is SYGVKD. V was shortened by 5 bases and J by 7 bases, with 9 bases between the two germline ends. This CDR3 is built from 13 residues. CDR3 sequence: CAISRGANSPLHF. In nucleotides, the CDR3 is TGTGCCATCAGTAGGGGGGCGAATTCACCCCTCCACTTT.

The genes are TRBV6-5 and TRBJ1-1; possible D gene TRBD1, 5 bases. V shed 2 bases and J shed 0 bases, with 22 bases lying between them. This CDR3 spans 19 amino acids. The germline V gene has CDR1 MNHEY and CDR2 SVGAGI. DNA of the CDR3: TGTGCCAGCAGTTACCACTCAATCAGGTCTGGGACCATGAACACTGAAGCTTTCTTT. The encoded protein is CASSYHSIRSGTMNTEAFF.

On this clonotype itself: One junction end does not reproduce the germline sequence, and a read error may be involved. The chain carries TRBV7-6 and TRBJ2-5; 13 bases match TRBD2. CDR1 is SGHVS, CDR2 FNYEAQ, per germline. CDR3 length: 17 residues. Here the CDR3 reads CAGSFQGLAGVQETQYF. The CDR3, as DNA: TGTGCCGGCAGCTTCCAAGGACTAGCGGGGGTCCAAGAGACCCAGTACTTC.

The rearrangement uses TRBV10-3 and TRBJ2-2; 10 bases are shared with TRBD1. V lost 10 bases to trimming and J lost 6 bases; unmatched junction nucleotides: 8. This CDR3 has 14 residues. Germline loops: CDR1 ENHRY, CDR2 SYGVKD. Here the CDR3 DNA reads TGTGCCACGTCCGGGACAGGGGTTCCCGGGGAGCTGTTTTTT. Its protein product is CATSGTGVPGELFF.

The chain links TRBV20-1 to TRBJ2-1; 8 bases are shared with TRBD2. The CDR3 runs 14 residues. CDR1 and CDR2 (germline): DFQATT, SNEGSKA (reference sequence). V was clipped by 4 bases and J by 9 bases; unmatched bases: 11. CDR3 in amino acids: CSANGFREGGEQFF. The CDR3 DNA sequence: TGCAGTGCTAATGGCTTTCGGGAGGGAGGTGAGCAGTTCTTC.

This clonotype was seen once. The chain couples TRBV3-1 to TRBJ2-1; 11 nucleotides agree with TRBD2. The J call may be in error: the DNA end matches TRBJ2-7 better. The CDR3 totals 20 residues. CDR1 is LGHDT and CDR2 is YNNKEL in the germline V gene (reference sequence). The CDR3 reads CASSQQVAGGPYALFNEQYF. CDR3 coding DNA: TGTGCCAGCAGCCAGCAGGTAGCGGGAGGGCCCTACGCCCTCTTCAATGAGCAGTACTTC.

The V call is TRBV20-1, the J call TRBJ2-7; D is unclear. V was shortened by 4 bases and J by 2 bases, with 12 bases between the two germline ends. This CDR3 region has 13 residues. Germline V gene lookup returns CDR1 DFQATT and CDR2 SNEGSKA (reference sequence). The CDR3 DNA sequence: TGCAGTGCTACCGAGATAGGGCCCTACGAGCAGTACTTC. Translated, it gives CSATEIGPYEQYF.

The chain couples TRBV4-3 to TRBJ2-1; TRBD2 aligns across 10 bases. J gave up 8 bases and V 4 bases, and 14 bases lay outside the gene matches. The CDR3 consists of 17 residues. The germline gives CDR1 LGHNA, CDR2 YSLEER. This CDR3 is CASSRGMGTSVLYEQFF. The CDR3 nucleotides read TGCGCCAGCAGCCGCGGGATGGGGACTAGCGTCCTCTATGAGCAGTTCTTC.